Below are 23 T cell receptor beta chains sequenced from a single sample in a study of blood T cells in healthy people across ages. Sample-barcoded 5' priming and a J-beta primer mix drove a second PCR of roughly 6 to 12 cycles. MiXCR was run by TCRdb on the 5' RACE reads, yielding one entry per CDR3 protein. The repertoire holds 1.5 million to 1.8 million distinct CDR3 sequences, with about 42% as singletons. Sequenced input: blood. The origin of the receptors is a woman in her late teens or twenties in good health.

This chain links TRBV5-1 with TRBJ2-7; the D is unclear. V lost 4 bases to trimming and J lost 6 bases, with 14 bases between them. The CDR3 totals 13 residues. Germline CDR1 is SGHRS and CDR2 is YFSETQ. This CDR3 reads CASSPMGSREQYF. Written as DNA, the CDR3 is TGCGCCAGCAGCCCCATGGGGTCTCGCGAGCAGTACTTC.

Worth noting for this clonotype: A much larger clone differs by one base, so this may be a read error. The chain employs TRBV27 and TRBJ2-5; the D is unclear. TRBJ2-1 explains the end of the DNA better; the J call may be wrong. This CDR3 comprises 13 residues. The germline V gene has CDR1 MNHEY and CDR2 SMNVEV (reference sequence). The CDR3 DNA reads TGTGCCAGCAGTTTATTGTACCAAGAGACCCAGTTCTTC. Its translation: CASSLLYQETQFF.

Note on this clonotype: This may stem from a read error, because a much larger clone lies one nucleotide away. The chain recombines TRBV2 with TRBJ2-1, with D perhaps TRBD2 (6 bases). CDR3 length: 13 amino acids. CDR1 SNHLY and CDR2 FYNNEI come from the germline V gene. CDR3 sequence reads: CACRRDSQSSQFF. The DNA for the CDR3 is TGTGCCTGCAGACGGGACTCGCAATCCTCACAGTTCTTC.

The chain's CDR3 is CASRLWGGGLARTGELFF. CDR3 nucleotides: TGTGCCAGCAGATTGTGGGGGGGCGGTCTCGCACGTACCGGGGAGCTGTTTTTT. This sequence joins TRBV12-3 or TRBV12-4 and TRBJ2-2, with D possibly matching TRBD2 (7 bases). V lost 6 bases, J lost 5 bases, and 25 bases lay in between. This CDR3 has 18 amino acids.

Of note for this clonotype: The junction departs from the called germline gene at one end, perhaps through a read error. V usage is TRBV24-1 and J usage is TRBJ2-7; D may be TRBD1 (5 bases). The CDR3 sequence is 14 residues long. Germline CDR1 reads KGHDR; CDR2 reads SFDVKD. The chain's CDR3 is CATSDARDSAEQYF. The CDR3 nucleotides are TGTGCCACCAGTGATGCGCGTGACAGCGCCGAGCAGTATTTC.

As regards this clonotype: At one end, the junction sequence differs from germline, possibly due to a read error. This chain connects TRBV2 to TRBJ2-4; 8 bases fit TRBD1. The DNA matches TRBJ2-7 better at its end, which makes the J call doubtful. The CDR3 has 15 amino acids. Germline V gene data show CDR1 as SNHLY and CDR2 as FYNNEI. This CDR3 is CAGRVGQGPTYEQYF. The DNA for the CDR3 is TGTGCCGGCAGGGTCGGACAGGGACCTACCTACGAGCAGTACTTC.

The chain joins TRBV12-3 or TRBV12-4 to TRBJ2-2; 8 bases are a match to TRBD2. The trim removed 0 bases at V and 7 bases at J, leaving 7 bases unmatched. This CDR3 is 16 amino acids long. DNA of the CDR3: TGTGCCAGCAGTTTAGCCCAGGGGCTAGCGGGCGGGGAGCTGTTTTTT. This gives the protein CASSLAQGLAGGELFF.

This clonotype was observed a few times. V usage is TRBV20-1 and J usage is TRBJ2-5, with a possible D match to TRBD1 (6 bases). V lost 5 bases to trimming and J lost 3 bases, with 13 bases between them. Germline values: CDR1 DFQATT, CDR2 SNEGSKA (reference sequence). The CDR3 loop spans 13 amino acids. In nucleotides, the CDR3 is TGCAGTGCTTACCGGGACACCGAAGAGACCCAGTACTTC. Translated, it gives CSAYRDTEETQYF.

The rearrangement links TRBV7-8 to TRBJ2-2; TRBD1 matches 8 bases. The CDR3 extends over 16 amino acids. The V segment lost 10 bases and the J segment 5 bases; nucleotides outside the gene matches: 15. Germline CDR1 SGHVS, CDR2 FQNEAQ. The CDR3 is CANGYYDRGGTGELFF. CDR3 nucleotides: TGTGCCAACGGATACTATGACAGGGGAGGTACCGGGGAGCTGTTTTTT. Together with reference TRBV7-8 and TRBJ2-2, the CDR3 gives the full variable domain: GAGVSQSPRYKVAKRGQDVALRCDPISGHVSLFWYQQALGQGPEFLTYFQNEAQLDKSGLPSDRFFAERPEGSVSTLKIQRTQQEDSAVYLCANGYYDRGGTGELFFGEGSRLTVL.

The CDR3 region has the DNA TGTGCCAGCAGCGTCGGGAGGGCCTACAATGAGCAGTTCTTC. This codes for CASSVGRAYNEQFF. J is TRBJ2-1 and V is TRBV9; 8 positions match TRBD2. Germline V gene data show CDR1 as SGDLS and CDR2 as YYNGEE. With V trimmed by 2 bases and J by 2 bases, 0 bases remained unmatched. The CDR3 extends over 14 amino acids.

The CDR3 coding sequence is TGCGCCAGCAGCCGATCTGACCCCTACAATGAGCAGTTCTTC. Translating gives CASSRSDPYNEQFF. The J gene is TRBJ2-1, the V gene TRBV4-1; D is unresolved. This CDR3 spans 14 amino acids. Germline V CDR1 and CDR2: MGHRA, YSYEKL. Deletions cut 4 bases from V and 2 bases from J, with 9 bases between.

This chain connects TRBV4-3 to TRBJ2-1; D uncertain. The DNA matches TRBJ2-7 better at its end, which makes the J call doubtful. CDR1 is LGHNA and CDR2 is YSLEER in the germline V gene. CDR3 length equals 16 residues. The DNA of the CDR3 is TGCGCCAGCAGCCAAGATACCGGCGTCTCCTACAATGAGCAGTACTTC. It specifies CASSQDTGVSYNEQYF.

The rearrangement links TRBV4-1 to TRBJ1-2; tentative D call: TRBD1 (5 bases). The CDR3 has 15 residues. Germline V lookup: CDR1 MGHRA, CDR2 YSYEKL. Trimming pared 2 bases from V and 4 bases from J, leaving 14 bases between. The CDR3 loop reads CASSQTGPSIYGYTF. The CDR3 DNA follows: TGCGCCAGCAGCCAAACGGGACCCTCTATCTATGGCTACACCTTC.

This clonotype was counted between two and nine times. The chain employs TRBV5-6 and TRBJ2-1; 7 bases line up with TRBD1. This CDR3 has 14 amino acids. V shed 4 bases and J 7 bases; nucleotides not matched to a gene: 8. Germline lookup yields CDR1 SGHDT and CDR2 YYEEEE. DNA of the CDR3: TGTGCCAGCAGCCTACCACAGGGGTGGAATGAGCAGTTCTTC. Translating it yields CASSLPQGWNEQFF.

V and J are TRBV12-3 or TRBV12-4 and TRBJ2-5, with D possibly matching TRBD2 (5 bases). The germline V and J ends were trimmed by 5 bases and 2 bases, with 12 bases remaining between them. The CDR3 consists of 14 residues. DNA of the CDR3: TGTGCCAGCAGTGGTGGACTGTCGCAAGAGACCCAGTACTTC. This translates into CASSGGLSQETQYF.

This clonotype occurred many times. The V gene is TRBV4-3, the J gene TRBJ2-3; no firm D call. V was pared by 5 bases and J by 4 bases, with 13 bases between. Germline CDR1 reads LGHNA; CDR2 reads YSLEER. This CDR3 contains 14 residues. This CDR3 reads CASSSWDYADTQYF. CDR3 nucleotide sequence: TGCGCCAGCAGCTCGTGGGATTATGCAGATACGCAGTATTTT.

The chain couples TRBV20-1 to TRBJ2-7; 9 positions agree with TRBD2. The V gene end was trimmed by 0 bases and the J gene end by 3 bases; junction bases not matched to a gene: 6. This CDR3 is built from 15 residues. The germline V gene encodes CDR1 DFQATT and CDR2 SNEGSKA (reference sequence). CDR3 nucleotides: TGCAGTGCTAGAGATTCTGGACTAGCGAGCTACGAGCAGTACTTC. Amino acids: CSARDSGLASYEQYF.

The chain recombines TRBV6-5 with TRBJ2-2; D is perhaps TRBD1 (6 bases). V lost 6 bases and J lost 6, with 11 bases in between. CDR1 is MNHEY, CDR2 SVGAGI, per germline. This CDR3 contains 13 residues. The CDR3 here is CASRQGRAGELFF. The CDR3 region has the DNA TGTGCCAGCAGACAGGGAAGGGCCGGGGAGCTGTTTTTT.

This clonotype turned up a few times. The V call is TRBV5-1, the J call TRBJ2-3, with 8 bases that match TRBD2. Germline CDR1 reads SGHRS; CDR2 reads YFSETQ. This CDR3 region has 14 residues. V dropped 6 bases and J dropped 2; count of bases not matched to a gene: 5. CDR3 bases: TGCGCCAGCAAGGTAGCGGGGCACACAGATACGCAGTATTTT. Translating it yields CASKVAGHTDTQYF.

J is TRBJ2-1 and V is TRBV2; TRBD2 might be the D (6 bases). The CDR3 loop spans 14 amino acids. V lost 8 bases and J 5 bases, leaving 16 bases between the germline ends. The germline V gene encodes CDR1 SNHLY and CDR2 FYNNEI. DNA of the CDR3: TGTGCCAGCGAAGTCGCCCTAGCGAACAATGAGCAGTTCTTC. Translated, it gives CASEVALANNEQFF.

The CDR3 nucleotides read TGCAGTGCTACGGGACGTAGCGGGAGGACCTACGAGCAGTACTTC. This codes for CSATGRSGRTYEQYF. The rearrangement joins TRBV20-1 to TRBJ2-7; the match to TRBD2 covers 10 bases. V lost 4 bases and J lost 2; bases outside the gene matches: 8. From germline, CDR1 is DFQATT and CDR2 SNEGSKA (reference sequence). This CDR3 region has 15 residues.

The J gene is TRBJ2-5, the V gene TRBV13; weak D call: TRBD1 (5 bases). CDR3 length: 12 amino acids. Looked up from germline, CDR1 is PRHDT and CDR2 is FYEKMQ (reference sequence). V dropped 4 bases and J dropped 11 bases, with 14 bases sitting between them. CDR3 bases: TGTGCCAGCAGCTCGACAGTTCCGGAGCAGTACTTC. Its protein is CASSSTVPEQYF.

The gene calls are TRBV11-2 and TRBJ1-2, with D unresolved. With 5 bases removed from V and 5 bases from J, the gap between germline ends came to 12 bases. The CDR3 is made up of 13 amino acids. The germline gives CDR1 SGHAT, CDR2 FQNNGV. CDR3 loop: CASSAVYTYGYTF. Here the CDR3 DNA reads TGTGCCAGCAGCGCGGTATACACGTATGGCTACACCTTC.